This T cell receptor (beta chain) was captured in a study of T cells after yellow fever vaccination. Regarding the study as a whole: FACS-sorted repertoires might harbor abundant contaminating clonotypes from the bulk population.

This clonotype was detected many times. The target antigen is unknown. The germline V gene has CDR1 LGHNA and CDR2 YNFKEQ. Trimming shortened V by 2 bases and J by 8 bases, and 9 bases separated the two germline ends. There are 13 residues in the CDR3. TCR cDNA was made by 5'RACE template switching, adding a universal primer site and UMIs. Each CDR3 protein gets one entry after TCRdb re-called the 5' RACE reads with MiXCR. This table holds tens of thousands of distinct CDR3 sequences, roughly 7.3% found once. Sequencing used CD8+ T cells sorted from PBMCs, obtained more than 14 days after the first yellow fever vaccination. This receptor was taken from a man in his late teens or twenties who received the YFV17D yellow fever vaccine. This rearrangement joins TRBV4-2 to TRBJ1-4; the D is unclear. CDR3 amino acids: CASSQNTGEKLFF. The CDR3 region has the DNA TGTGCCAGCAGCCAAAACACCGGAGAAAAACTGTTTTTT.